The rows below give T cell receptor beta chains drawn from one sample of a study of T cell changes during pregnancy in multiple sclerosis. Clones were sequenced by immunoSEQ multiplex PCR, and TCRdb holds only the in-frame ones, with some missing. The profile shows 20,000 to 25,000 clones, just under 95% of them singletons. Here the sequenced sample was CD8+ T cells from peripheral blood mononuclear cells, taken in the third trimester of pregnancy. The receptors were sampled from a female donor with multiple sclerosis, enrolled in a pregnancy study. Each CDR3 is given with its conserved first and last residue. Fields, in order: clone size, V gene, D gene, J gene, CDR3 DNA, CDR3 protein. The D gene is left open where the match is weak. For some rows the clone size is stated as once, few or many, or as a class when expanded; others skip it.

-	TRBV6-5	-	TRBJ1-3	TGTGCCAGCAGTTACGATTCAGGGTCTTCTGGAAACACCATATATTTT	CASSYDSGSSGNTIYF
-	TRBV11-2	TRBD1	TRBJ1-1	TGTGCCAGCAGCCCGAGGGACAGACCGAACACTGAAGCTTTCTTT	CASSPRDRPNTEAFF
-	TRBV30	TRBD2	TRBJ2-7	TGTGCCTGGAGCACAGGGACTAGCGGGAGGGCCCCCGAGCAGTACTTC	CAWSTGTSGRAPEQYF
-	TRBV29-1	TRBD2	TRBJ2-1	TGCAGCATACTAGCGGGACGCGCCAATGAGCAGTTCTTC	CSILAGRANEQFF
-	TRBV7-6	-	TRBJ1-6	TGTGCCAGCAGCTTAGAGGCAGGGCAGAATTCACCCCTCCACTTT	CASSLEAGQNSPLHF
-	TRBV29-1	-	TRBJ2-1	TGCAGCGTTGGCCCAGACACGAACTCCTACAATGAGCAGTTCTTC	CSVGPDTNSYNEQFF
-	TRBV27	-	TRBJ2-5	TGTGCCAGCAGTTTAACCCCTGGGGCCGAGACCCAGTACTTC	CASSLTPGAETQYF
-	TRBV5-4	-	TRBJ2-5	TGTGCCAGCAGCTTTGGAGTGGAGACCCAGTACTTC	CASSFGVETQYF
once	TRBV5-5	-	TRBJ1-3	TGTGCCAGCAGCTTGGCACAGCCTGGAAACACCATATATTTT	CASSLAQPGNTIYF
-	TRBV21-1	-	TRBJ2-7	TGTGCCAGCAGCAAAACGCCGGGCGCCGGGGACGAGCAGTACTTC	CASSKTPGAGDEQYF
-	TRBV6-4	TRBD2	TRBJ2-1	TGTGCCAGCAGAAGACTAGCGGGAGGCCCAATTAATGAGCAGTTCTTC	CASRRLAGGPINEQFF
-	TRBV30	TRBD2	TRBJ2-7	TGTGCCTGGAGTGGGCTAGCGGGAGCCATCTCCTACGAGCAGTACTTC	CAWSGLAGAISYEQYF
-	TRBV18	-	TRBJ2-5	TGTGCCAGCTCACCGCCGAGTAGCCAAGAGACCCAGTACTTC	CASSPPSSQETQYF
-	TRBV2	-	TRBJ2-7	TGTGCCAGCAGTTTTGGACATTCCTACGAGCAGTACTTC	CASSFGHSYEQYF
-	TRBV20-1	-	TRBJ1-1	TGCACTAAAGCCGTGAACACTGAAGCTTTCTTT	CTKAVNTEAFF
-	TRBV29-1	-	TRBJ1-1	TGCAGCTTCGGTCAAACAGCAGAAGCTTTCTTT	CSFGQTAEAFF
-	TRBV25-1	TRBD2	TRBJ2-5	TGTGCCAGCAGCGCTGTACTAGCGATCCAAGAGACCCAGTACTTC	CASSAVLAIQETQYF
-	TRBV28	TRBD2	TRBJ2-1	TGTGCCAGCAGTTTGACTAGCGGGAGAGGGGACAATGAGCAGTTCTTC	CASSLTSGRGDNEQFF
-	TRBV9	TRBD1	TRBJ2-5	TGTGCCAGCAGCTCCGGGACAGGGTACCAAGAGACCCAGTACTTC	CASSSGTGYQETQYF
once	TRBV2	TRBD2	TRBJ2-5	TGTGCCAGCGCTAGGCTAGCGGGGGGTCAAGAGACCCAGTACTTC	CASARLAGGQETQYF
once	TRBV7-7	TRBD2	TRBJ2-5	TGTGCCAGCAGCCCCGGGACTAGTGGAGGGGCCCAGTACTTC	CASSPGTSGGAQYF
-	TRBV6-6	-	TRBJ2-1	TGTGCCAGCAGTTACTCGACTGGTGAGCAGTTCTTC	CASSYSTGEQFF
once	TRBV28	-	TRBJ2-7	TGTGCCAGCAGCCCCCGTCCTAGCTACTACGAGCAGTACTTC	CASSPRPSYYEQYF
few	TRBV14	-	TRBJ1-2	TGTGCCAGCAGCCAATTACAGGCAAATGGCTACACCTTC	CASSQLQANGYTF
-	TRBV28	TRBD2	TRBJ2-7	TGTGCCAGCGGGTTGCGGGGACTAGAGTACGCCTACGAGCAGTACTTC	CASGLRGLEYAYEQYF
once	TRBV6-5	-	TRBJ1-5	TGTGCCAGCAGCCTGACCTCGGGGGGCAATCAGCCCCAGCATTTT	CASSLTSGGNQPQHF
-	TRBV4-1	-	TRBJ1-5	TGCGCCAGCAGCCCCCACAGGACATCTGGTCAGCCCCAGCATTTT	CASSPHRTSGQPQHF
-	TRBV27	-	TRBJ2-3	TGTGCCAGCAGCCGAGGATACACAGATACGCAGTATTTT	CASSRGYTDTQYF
-	TRBV27	-	TRBJ2-1	TGTGCCAGCAGTTTATGGGCGGGTACTTACAATGAGCAGTTCTTC	CASSLWAGTYNEQFF
-	TRBV21-1	-	TRBJ2-1	TGTGCCAGCAGCAAAGCGCTTTCACAGGTCCCCTACAATGAGCAGTTCTTC	CASSKALSQVPYNEQFF
-	TRBV5-1	TRBD2	TRBJ2-3	TGCGCCAGCAGCTTACAAGCGGGGGGCACAGATACGCAGTATTTT	CASSLQAGGTDTQYF
-	TRBV7-9	-	TRBJ2-5	TGTGCCAGCAGCTCGTCGACGGAGGAAGAGACCCAGTACTTC	CASSSSTEEETQYF
-	TRBV25-1	-	TRBJ1-2	TGTGCCAGCAGTGCCGGACTTAGTTATGGCTACACCTTC	CASSAGLSYGYTF
-	TRBV30	-	TRBJ1-1	TGTGCCTGGAGTGTTTCAGGGTCCACTGAAGCTTTCTTT	CAWSVSGSTEAFF
-	TRBV11-2	-	TRBJ2-7	TGTGCCAGCAGCTTAGCTATGGACAGATCCTACGAGCAGTACTTC	CASSLAMDRSYEQYF
once	TRBV19	TRBD1	TRBJ1-1	TGTGCCACCCGGGACAGGGGGAACACTGAAGCTTTCTTT	CATRDRGNTEAFF
-	TRBV11-2	-	TRBJ2-7	TGTGCCAGCAGCTTAGGGACAGACAACCTCGAGCAGTACTTC	CASSLGTDNLEQYF
once	TRBV7-9	TRBD2	TRBJ2-7	TGTGCCAGCAGCTTAGGGGTTAGCGGGAGTGACGAGCAGTACTTC	CASSLGVSGSDEQYF
-	TRBV20-1	-	TRBJ2-1	TGCAGTGCTTGGGACTCTCCTGAGCAGTTCTTC	CSAWDSPEQFF
-	TRBV4-3	-	TRBJ1-5	TGCGCCAGCAGCCAAGATAACAGGGTCCATCAGCCCCAGCATTTT	CASSQDNRVHQPQHF
-	TRBV9	-	TRBJ2-2	TGTGCCAGCAGCGTGGGGAGTAGGGAGCTGTTTTTT	CASSVGSRELFF